These T cell receptor beta chains were read from a single sample in a study of blood T cell repertoires in COVID-19. Sequencing was performed with immunoSEQ multiplex PCR; in TCRdb, only in-frame clones are kept and a portion is missing. The sample shows about 17,000 clones, around 90% of them seen only once. Specimen: peripheral blood. Receptors were obtained from a man aged 55 to 70 with active COVID-19. The CDR3 runs from the conserved cysteine through the conserved F or W. The D gene is left open where the match is weak. Only some rows state a clone size, as once, few, many or a class for expanded clones.

j_call	clone_size	v_call	d_call	cdr3_nt	cdr3_aa
TRBJ1-2	.	TRBV6-5	TRBD1	TGTGCCAGCGTTTCGAGGGGCAGGGGGCCTTTAGGCTACACCTTC	CASVSRGRGPLGYTF
TRBJ1-1	.	TRBV2	.	TGTGCCAGCAGTGTCGTCAGGGCTGTCGCTGAAGCTTTCTTT	CASSVVRAVAEAFF
TRBJ2-5	few	TRBV5-1	TRBD1	TGCGCCAGCAGCTCACGAACGGGGTTTCTTCAACCCCGCAGGGGGATACAAGAGACCCAGTACTTC	CASSSRTGFLQPRRGIQETQYF
TRBJ2-7	.	TRBV10-2	.	TGCGCCAGCAGTGACGCCGGGGTCTACTACGAGCAGTACTTC	CASSDAGVYYEQYF
TRBJ1-5	.	TRBV6-5	TRBD1	TGTGCCAGCAGCCGGACAGGGTTAGGCAATCAGCCCCAGCATTTT	CASSRTGLGNQPQHF
TRBJ2-7	.	TRBV2	.	TGTGCCAGCAGGGCGCCCGGACAGAGAATCGAGCAGTACTTC	CASRAPGQRIEQYF
TRBJ2-7	.	TRBV6-2/TRBV6-3	TRBD2	TGTGCCAGCAGTTTCGGACTAGCGGGGGTTTACTACGAGCAGTACTTC	CASSFGLAGVYYEQYF
TRBJ2-7	.	TRBV3-1/TRBV3-2	.	TGTGCCAGCAGCCAAGATATCAGGGACGGGGGCTCCTACGAGCAGTACTTC	CASSQDIRDGGSYEQYF
TRBJ1-1	.	TRBV3-1/TRBV3-2	.	TGTGCCAGCAGCCAAGTGGGCAGCATGAACACTGAAGCTTTCTTT	CASSQVGSMNTEAFF
TRBJ1-4	.	TRBV3-1/TRBV3-2	.	TGTGCCAGCAGCCAAGCCAGGGTACCTGAAAAACTGTTTTTT	CASSQARVPEKLFF
TRBJ2-3	.	TRBV6-2/TRBV6-3	TRBD2	TGTGCCAGCAGTCCACGGGGGGGCACAGATACGCAGTATTTT	CASSPRGGTDTQYF
TRBJ1-2	few	TRBV7-2	.	TGTGCCAGCAACCCGGCGGGGGGCGGCTCAAGAAGTACTGGCTACACCTTC	CASNPAGGGSRSTGYTF
TRBJ2-5	.	TRBV6-6	.	TGTGCCAGCAGTCGACAGCGCCAAGAGACCCAGTACTTC	CASSRQRQETQYF
TRBJ2-5	.	TRBV5-1	.	TGCGCCAGCAGCTTTGCAGGTGGGGAGACCCAGTACTTC	CASSFAGGETQYF
TRBJ2-7	once	TRBV12-3/TRBV12-4	.	TGTGCCAGCAGTGCAGGGGTATACTACGAGCAGTACTTC	CASSAGVYYEQYF
TRBJ2-5	.	TRBV6-6	TRBD2	TGTGCCAGCAGTCCCCCGGTTTTTCGAGCGGGGAAAGAGACCCAGTACTTC	CASSPPVFRAGKETQYF
TRBJ2-5	.	TRBV11-2	.	TGTGCCAGCAGCTTAGCCCTCCAGGGGATACCAGAGACCCAGTACTTC	CASSLALQGIPETQYF
TRBJ1-1	few	TRBV3-1/TRBV3-2	.	TGTGCCACGCAGGGGAACACTGAAGCTTTCTTT	CATQGNTEAFF
TRBJ1-1	.	TRBV5-1	.	TGCGCCAGCAGCTTGAGTCCTCAGGCGGGTATGAACACTGAAGCTTTCTTT	CASSLSPQAGMNTEAFF
TRBJ1-5	.	TRBV2	TRBD1	TGTGCCAGCCGCGACAGGGGTCCGAGCAATCAGCCCCAGCATTTT	CASRDRGPSNQPQHF
TRBJ1-2	.	TRBV7-9	.	TGTGCCAGCAGCAGAAAACAGGAAAATAACTATGGCTACACCTTC	CASSRKQENNYGYTF
TRBJ1-2	.	TRBV10-2	TRBD1	TGCGCCAGCAGTGAGTTCAACACAGGGGGTTCGGAAGGCTACACCTTC	CASSEFNTGGSEGYTF
TRBJ1-4	.	TRBV11-1	TRBD1	TGTGCCAGCAGCGCCCGACAGGGGTCTAATGAAAAACTGTTTTTT	CASSARQGSNEKLFF
TRBJ2-7	.	TRBV19	TRBD2	TGTGCCAGTAGTTTTACTAGCGGGGGAGCTTCACGCGAGCAGTACTTC	CASSFTSGGASREQYF
TRBJ2-5	.	TRBV16	.	TGTGCCAGCAGCCAATCACGGGGTTGGACAGAGACCCAGTACTTC	CASSQSRGWTETQYF
TRBJ1-5	.	TRBV7-9	TRBD1	TGTGCCAGCAGCTCGGGACAGAATAGCAATCAGCCCCAGCATTTT	CASSSGQNSNQPQHF
TRBJ2-2	.	TRBV2	.	TGTGCCAGCAGCCTCAGGGGTCCCGGGGAGCTGTTTTTT	CASSLRGPGELFF
TRBJ2-2	once	TRBV7-2	TRBD1	TGTGCCAGCAGCAGGGGACAGGGCACCGGGGAGCTGTTTTTT	CASSRGQGTGELFF
TRBJ2-5	.	TRBV2	TRBD2	TGTGCCAGCAAGCTAAGACTAGCGGGGGGGCAGGGGACCCAGTACTTC	CASKLRLAGGQGTQYF
TRBJ1-3	.	TRBV25-1	.	TGTGCCAGCAGAGGACATTTCCCCCGCTCTGGAAACACCATATATTTT	CASRGHFPRSGNTIYF
TRBJ2-1	.	TRBV4-1	.	TGCGCCAGCAGCCCCACGGATCTTAGTCGTCCGGGCAATGAGCAGTTCTTC	CASSPTDLSRPGNEQFF
TRBJ1-2	once	TRBV6-6	.	TGTGCCAGCAGCCCAGGGCTTGGCTACACCTTC	CASSPGLGYTF
TRBJ1-3	once	TRBV18	TRBD1	TGTGCCAGCTCACAGGGGACAGGTGGAAACACCATATATTTT	CASSQGTGGNTIYF
TRBJ2-5	.	TRBV7-5	.	TGTGTCAGAAGTCACGGCCCCCGGGACACCGAGACCCAGTACTTC	CVRSHGPRDTETQYF
TRBJ1-2	.	TRBV27	TRBD1	TGTGCCAGCAGGCTGACAGGGGACTACCGTAACTATGGCTACACCTTC	CASRLTGDYRNYGYTF
TRBJ1-2	.	TRBV10-3	.	TGTGCCATCAGGATGACAGACAGTACTAACTATGGCTACACCTTC	CAIRMTDSTNYGYTF
TRBJ2-1	few	TRBV7-8	TRBD2	TGTGCCAGCAGCCGGACTAGCGGGGTGTACAATGAGCAGTTCTTC	CASSRTSGVYNEQFF
TRBJ2-3	.	TRBV5-4	.	TGTGCCAGCAGCTTGGTCGGGGGAATTACAGATACGCAGTATTTT	CASSLVGGITDTQYF
TRBJ2-2	.	TRBV3-1/TRBV3-2	TRBD2	TGTGCCAGCAGCGCTGACCTCGGGACTAGCTTATCCGGGGAGCTGTTTTTT	CASSADLGTSLSGELFF
TRBJ1-5	.	TRBV6-5	TRBD1	TGTGCCAGCAGACCGACAGGGGCGGTTCAGCCCCAGCATTTT	CASRPTGAVQPQHF
TRBJ2-3	.	TRBV13	TRBD2	TGTGCCAGCAGCTTAAGGCGGGGGAGCACAGATACGCAGTATTTT	CASSLRRGSTDTQYF
TRBJ2-3	.	TRBV6-9	TRBD1	TGTGCCCGACCACAGACAGGGGGCCGCACAGATACGCAGTATTTT	CARPQTGGRTDTQYF
TRBJ2-5	once	TRBV7-9	TRBD1	TGTGCCTCGGCCCAGGGGGCTTCCCAAGAGACCCAGTACTTC	CASAQGASQETQYF